This T cell receptor (beta chain) was recorded in a study of blood T cell repertoires in COVID-19 (dated by TCRdb to the early 2020s). About the investigation overall: Samples covering the acute and convalescent phases of COVID-19 were provided by collaborators in the United States, Italy and Spain. The material from the prospective study consisted of cDNA or gDNA derived from T cells, B-cell-depleted T cells, or PBMCs. The dataset comprised deeply sampled blood TCRbeta repertoires from subjects exposed to, actively infected with, or recovered from COVID-19. The repertoires were made available in a free public database intended to serve as a resource for research on the immune response to SARS-CoV-2. Samples were obtained from the ongoing ImmuneRACE study (first 160 participants) and from some 1,300 subjects provided by 6 global collaborators. Nearly every sample came with metadata listing a de-identified subject ID, COVID-19 status, age in years and sex. Where HLA class I and class II types were available, the types were taken from metadata supplied by the sample provider, not from assay-based typing.

CDR3 length: 15 amino acids, cysteine to phenylalanine. The kept DNA is CDR3 alone, 45 bases in frame from the first base. Here V drops 6 bases and J drops 1 base, and the junction holds 4 bases not matched to any gene. Sequences MNHEY (CDR1) and SVGAGI (CDR2) are obtained from the germline V gene. Collaborating institutions collected whole blood in K2EDTA tubes following their own protocols. For TCRbeta analysis, collaborator samples were shipped as frozen whole blood, as isolated PBMCs, or as DNA extracted from either sample type. Regarding this clone: The antigen it recognizes is unknown. No much larger clone is present one base from it, and per-base qualities are unavailable.

TCRbeta CDR3 regions were amplified from genomic DNA by means of the immunoSEQ Assay, a bias-controlled multiplex PCR. The authors' analysis ran thus. The number of nucleated cells in each sample was estimated by amplification of reference gene primers within the assay. To quantify the absolute abundance of each unique TCRbeta CDR3 rearrangement, sequence reads were collapsed and filtered. Productive Simpson clonality was computed per sample as the square root of Simpson's diversity index over productive rearrangements. The immuneACCESS repertoire file appears here via TCRdb, limited to in-frame rearrangements. These files lack a portion of the clones; in checked studies, under half of the deficit traces to unresolved V genes, and the cause of the others is not known. Clone size and V and J calls were adopted from that table, with D and trimming inferred from the DNA. In all, the sample holds some 150,000 clones, and over 80% of those were seen once. The top ten constitute 2% to 2.5% of the sample.

General conclusions and limits of the study: The quantity of clinical and demographic metadata differed by source and by participant and was supplied without curation.

Sequencing was performed on peripheral blood. This chain joins TRBV6-5 to TRBJ1-5, with 9 bases in between that match TRBD1. The source of this sequence is a middle-aged man with active COVID-19. The base sequence is TGTGCCAGCAGCACAGGGGGCAGAAGCAATCAGCCCCAGCATTTT. Its coded protein is CASSTGGRSNQPQHF.